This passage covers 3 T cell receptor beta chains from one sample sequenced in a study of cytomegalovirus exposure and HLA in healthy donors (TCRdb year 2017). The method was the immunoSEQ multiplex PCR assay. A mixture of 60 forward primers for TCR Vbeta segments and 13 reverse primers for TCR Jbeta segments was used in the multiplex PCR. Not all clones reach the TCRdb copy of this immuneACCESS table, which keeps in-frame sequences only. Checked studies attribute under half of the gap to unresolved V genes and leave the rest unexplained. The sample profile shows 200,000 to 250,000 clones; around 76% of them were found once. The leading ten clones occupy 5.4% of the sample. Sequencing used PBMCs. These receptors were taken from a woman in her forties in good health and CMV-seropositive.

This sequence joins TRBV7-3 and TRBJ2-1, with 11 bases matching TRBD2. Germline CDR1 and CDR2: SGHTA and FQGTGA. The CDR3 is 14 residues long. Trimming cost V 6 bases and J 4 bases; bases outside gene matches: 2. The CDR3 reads CASSPSGGYNEQFF. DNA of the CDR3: TGTGCCAGCAGTCCTAGCGGGGGGTACAATGAGCAGTTCTTC.

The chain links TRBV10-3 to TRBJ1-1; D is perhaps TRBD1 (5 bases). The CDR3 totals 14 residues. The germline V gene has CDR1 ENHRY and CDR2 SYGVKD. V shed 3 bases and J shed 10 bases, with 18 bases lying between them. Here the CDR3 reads CAISDPLRGDGAFF. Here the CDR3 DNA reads TGTGCCATCAGTGATCCTTTGCGGGGGGACGGAGCTTTCTTT.

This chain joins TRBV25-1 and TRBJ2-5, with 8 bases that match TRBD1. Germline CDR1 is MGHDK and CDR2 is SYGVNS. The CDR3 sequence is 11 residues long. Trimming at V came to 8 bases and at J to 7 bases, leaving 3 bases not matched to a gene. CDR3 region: CASGQGATQYF. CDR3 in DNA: TGTGCCAGCGGGCAGGGGGCGACCCAGTACTTC. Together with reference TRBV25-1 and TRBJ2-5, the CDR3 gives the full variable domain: EADIYQTPRYLVIGTGKKITLECSQTMGHDKMYWYQQDPGMELHLIHYSYGVNSTEKGDLSSESTVSRIRTEHFPLTLESARPSHTSQYLCASGQGATQYFGPGTRLLVL.